The clone carrying this TCR beta chain has only a few counts. Germline V CDR1 and CDR2: SEHNR, FQNEAQ (reference sequence). Germline trimming cut 1 base from V and 2 bases from J; bases unmatched to any gene: 0. The CDR3 is made up of 15 amino acids. Investigators isolated RNA and reverse transcribed it into cDNA to act as the sequencing template. The method was immunoSEQ multiplex PCR; TCRdb's version includes in-frame clones alone and lacks a portion of them. This table holds approximately 210,000 clones, around two fifths found once. Treatment of the sample: oral pan-JAK inhibitor, 5-10 mg twice daily. This specimen comes from a study of CD8+ T cells in alopecia areata.

The specimen was CD4+ T cells sorted from blood, collected at roughly week 36, from a patient treated with tofacitinib. The TCR originated in a human donor with alopecia areata. This chain connects TRBV7-9 to TRBJ1-5, with 9 bases matching TRBD1. CDR3 DNA: TGTGCCAGCAGCTTAGGGACAGGGGGCAATCAGCCCCAGCATTTT. Encoded protein: CASSLGTGGNQPQHF. The full variable domain, in which reference TRBV7-9 and TRBJ1-5 provide the parts outside the CDR3, is DTGVSQNPRHKITKRGQNVTFRCDPISEHNRLYWYRQTLGQGPEFLTYFQNEAQLEKSRLLSDRFSAERPKGSFSTLEIQRTEQGDSAMYLCASSLGTGGNQPQHFGDGTRLSIL.